The 6 T cell receptor beta chains presented below share a single source sample, sequenced in a study of CD8 T cells in Susac syndrome. With random hexamers, roughly 0.45 to 1 ug RNA was reverse transcribed. A single record per CDR3 protein comes from TCRdb applying MiXCR to the immunoSEQ multiplex PCR reads. The repertoire holds hundreds of thousands of distinct CDR3 sequences, with around 83% as singletons. The sequenced material came from CD8+ T cells from PBMCs. The origin of the receptors is a human donor with multiple sclerosis.

The chain uses TRBV29-1 and TRBJ2-1, with D possibly TRBD2 on 6 matching bases. The CDR3 is 14 residues long. Trimming took 2 bases from V and 8 from J, leaving 16 bases between them. Per the germline V gene, CDR1 is SQVTM and CDR2 is ANQGSEA. CDR3 amino acids: CSVETAGQWDEQFF. The CDR3 nucleotides are TGCAGCGTTGAAACAGCGGGTCAATGGGATGAGCAGTTCTTC.

With respect to this clonotype: A junction end diverges from the germline sequence, so it may reflect a read error. The chain links TRBV7-7 to TRBJ2-7; 10 bases fit TRBD1. The germline CDR1 and CDR2 sequences are SSHAT and FNYEAQ (reference sequence). The CDR3 has 14 residues. The CDR3 DNA reads TGTGCTAGCAGCCAAGGACAGGGGGAATACGAGCAGTACTTC. Its translation is CASSQGQGEYEQYF.

The V and J genes are TRBV27 and TRBJ2-1, with D tentatively TRBD2 (6 bases). The length of the CDR3 is 15 residues. Germline CDR1 is MNHEY and CDR2 is SMNVEV (reference sequence). V was clipped by 4 bases and J by 2 bases, with 12 bases between them. The CDR3 DNA sequence: TGTGCCAGCAGTTCCGGGAGTGGTACCTACAATGAGCAGTTCTTC. Translating gives CASSSGSGTYNEQFF.

V usage is TRBV28 and J usage is TRBJ2-1; 7 bases are a match to TRBD2. V gave up 5 bases and J gave up 8 bases; unmatched junction bases: 15. The CDR3 is 16 residues long. CDR1 and CDR2 (germline): MDHEN, SYDVKM. CDR3 sequence (DNA): TGTGCCAGCAGTCCCCCCCCGAGCGGGATTGGGTATGAGCAGTTCTTC. Residues: CASSPPPSGIGYEQFF.

V is TRBV28 and J is TRBJ2-3, with 8 bases matching TRBD2. With 3 bases clipped from V and 2 bases from J, the junction kept 7 bases outside the gene matches. This CDR3 has 16 amino acids. From germline, CDR1 is MDHEN and CDR2 SYDVKM. CDR3 loop: CASSFLSTSVTDTQYF. The DNA for the CDR3 is TGTGCCAGCAGTTTCCTCTCGACTAGCGTCACAGATACGCAGTATTTT. Variable domain in full (rest from reference TRBV28 and TRBJ2-3): DVKVTQSSRYLVKRTGEKVFLECVQDMDHENMFWYRQDPGLGLRLIYFSYDVKMKEKGDIPEGYSVSREKKERFSLILESASTNQTSMYLCASSFLSTSVTDTQYFGPGTRLTVL.

CDR3 in amino acids: CSARVGSSSYNEQFF. The CDR3 DNA reads as TGCAGTGCTAGAGTGGGATCTAGCTCCTACAATGAGCAGTTCTTC. The rearrangement uses TRBV20-1 and TRBJ2-1; D gene ambiguous. Deletions cut 1 base from V and 0 bases from J, with 10 bases between. Germline-derived CDR1 and CDR2 are DFQATT and SNEGSKA (reference sequence). The CDR3 sequence is 15 residues long.